The clone carrying this TCR beta chain was found once. Its antigen is undetermined. Deep-level running was used for the assay. Clones were read by immunoSEQ multiplex PCR, and TCRdb kept only the in-frame ones, dropping some. This table has 2,500,000 or so clones, 85% to 95% appearing once. These data belong to a study of shared clonotypes between healthy human individuals. Whole-study context: Per-donor plates numbered three CD4 naive, three CD4 memory, two CD8 naive and one CD8 memory. Study-wide points: Clonotypes which were not shared had lower generation probabilities than clonotypes that all four donors shared. Between a few donors, naive CD4 clonotypes were shared at a level of approximately 5%.

The germline V gene encodes CDR1 SGHRS and CDR2 YFSETQ. The CDR3 has 16 residues. V lost 0 bases and J 5 bases, leaving 16 bases between the germline ends. The rearrangement uses TRBV5-1 and TRBJ2-3; the D is unclear. Sequenced material: naive CD4+ T cells sorted from blood. Subset reported: CD45RA+ positively selected. This TCR was recovered from a man aged 18 to 29 in good health. The CDR3 region is CASSLGLPSILDTQYF. In DNA, the CDR3 is TGCGCCAGCAGCTTGGGTTTGCCTAGTATCTTAGATACGCAGTATTTT.